The sample holds a few counts of the clone carrying this T cell receptor (beta chain). The data were taken from a study of blood T cell repertoires in COVID-19. About the study: Both acute and convalescent COVID-19 samples were obtained from the United States, Italy and Spain. PBMCs, B-cell-depleted T cells, or T cells provided the cDNA or gDNA that made up the material.

Original handling: Scientists estimated how many nucleated cells there were by amplifying reference gene primers. Produced via immunoSEQ multiplex PCR; TCRdb's table is partial and in-frame only. V, J and clone size reflect that table, while D and trimming were determined from the DNA. The sample lists roughly 52,000 clones, roughly four fifths occurring once. This CDR3 has 11 residues. Germline V gene sequence: CDR1 DFQATT, CDR2 SNEGSKA (reference sequence). The V gene lost 3 bases and the J gene lost 7 bases, with 9 bases spanning the gap. The sequence came from a human donor in a cohort sampled during active or convalescent COVID-19. The sequencing input was peripheral blood. The chain links TRBV20-1 to TRBJ1-1; D gene ambiguous. This CDR3 reads CSASSGHEAFF. CDR3 nucleotides: TGCAGTGCTAGTAGCGGGCATGAAGCTTTCTTT.